This T cell receptor (beta chain) derives from a study of beta chain features in type 1 diabetes. Study conclusions and caveats: Sequencing the cDNA could make cells with high TCR expression show up more than they should. At VDJ recombination sites, type 1 diabetes patients had fewer insertions and more deleted nucleotides.

V dropped 3 bases and J dropped 5; count of bases not matched to a gene: 9. The germline V gene has CDR1 SGHDN and CDR2 FVKESK. The length of the CDR3 is 17 residues. This clone appeared a few times. Its antigen is currently unknown. Sequenced material consisted of expressed TCRB transcripts (all of the isolated RNA was reverse transcribed). Sequencing used immunoSEQ multiplex PCR; TCRdb keeps in-frame clones, though not all of them. Of around 320,000 clones in the sample, around 15% were seen once. Sample: central memory CD4+ T cells from blood. This sequence was found in a young man in good health. The genes are TRBV14 and TRBJ2-3; TRBD2 aligns across 12 bases. Here the CDR3 DNA reads TGTGCCAGCAGCCACCCCACTCTAGCGGGGGGGATAGATACGCAGTATTTT. Translated, it gives CASSHPTLAGGIDTQYF.